This T cell receptor beta chain was observed in a study of blood T cell repertoires in COVID-19. Study summary: PBMCs, B-cell-depleted T cells, or T cells provided the cDNA or gDNA that made up the material.

CDR3 size: 15 residues. Germline V CDR1 and CDR2: SGHRS, YFSETQ. After removal of 6 bases from V and 2 bases from J, the junction contained 7 bases not matched to a gene. Profiled with immunoSEQ multiplex PCR; TCRdb holds only in-frame clones, not every one. The sample has hundreds of thousands of clones; 88% are singletons. The TCR originated in a man between 18 and 35 years old with active or convalescent COVID-19. Input material: peripheral blood. The rearrangement joins TRBV5-1 to TRBJ2-2; TRBD1 aligns across 7 bases. Here the CDR3 reads CASNDGTANTGELFF. The CDR3 DNA follows: TGCGCCAGCAACGACGGGACAGCAAACACCGGGGAGCTGTTTTTT.